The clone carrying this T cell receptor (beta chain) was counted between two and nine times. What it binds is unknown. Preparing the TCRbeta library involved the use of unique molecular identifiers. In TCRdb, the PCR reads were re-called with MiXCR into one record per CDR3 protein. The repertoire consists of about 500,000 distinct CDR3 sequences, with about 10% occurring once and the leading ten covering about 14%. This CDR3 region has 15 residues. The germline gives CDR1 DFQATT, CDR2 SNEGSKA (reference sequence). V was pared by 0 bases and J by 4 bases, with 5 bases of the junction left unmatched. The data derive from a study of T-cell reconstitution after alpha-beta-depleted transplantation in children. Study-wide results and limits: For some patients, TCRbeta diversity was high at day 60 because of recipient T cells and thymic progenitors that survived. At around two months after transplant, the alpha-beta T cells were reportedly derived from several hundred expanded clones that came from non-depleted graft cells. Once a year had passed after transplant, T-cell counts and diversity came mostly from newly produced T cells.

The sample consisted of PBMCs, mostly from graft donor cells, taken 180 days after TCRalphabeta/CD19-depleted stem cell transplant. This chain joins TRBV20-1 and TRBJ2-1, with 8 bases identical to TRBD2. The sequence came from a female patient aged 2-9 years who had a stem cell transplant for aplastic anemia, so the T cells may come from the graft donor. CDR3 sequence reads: CSAREWVAGYNEQFF. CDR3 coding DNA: TGCAGTGCTAGAGAGTGGGTAGCGGGATACAATGAGCAGTTCTTC.